These T cell receptor beta chains were read from a single sample in a study of T cell responses to AZD1222 COVID-19 vaccine. Libraries were prepared by immunoSEQ multiplex PCR; TCRdb keeps only in-frame clonotypes and omits some of them. Of some 91,000 clones in the sample, around 90% were seen once. The starting material was peripheral blood, obtained on day 0 of AZD1222 vaccination. These TCRs come from an adult in good health. Both conserved end residues are part of each CDR3. D genes are given only for firm matches. Expanded clones are given a class, and other clones once, few, many or no size at all.

V gene	J gene	clone size	D gene	CDR3 DNA	CDR3 protein
TRBV7-9	TRBJ2-3	-	TRBD1	TGTGCCAGCAGCTTAGGACAGGGGCAGGGCACAGATACGCAGTATTTT	CASSLGQGQGTDTQYF
TRBV10-2	TRBJ1-4	-	-	TGCGCCAGCAGTCGCCCCCCCCAGGGGCTTGGTAATGAAAAACTGTTTTTT	CASSRPPQGLGNEKLFF
TRBV27	TRBJ2-2	-	TRBD2	TGTGCCAGCAGTTTAATCGCTAGCGGGGTCAACACCGGGGAGCTGTTTTTT	CASSLIASGVNTGELFF
TRBV30	TRBJ2-4	-	-	TGTGCCTGGAGTACAGTCGACATTCAGTACTTC	CAWSTVDIQYF
TRBV6-5	TRBJ2-4	-	-	TGTGCCAGCAGTTACTCGTGGGAGGCCAAAAACATTCAGTACTTC	CASSYSWEAKNIQYF
TRBV18	TRBJ2-7	-	-	TGTGCCAGCTCCCCGGACAGCTACGAGCAGTACTTC	CASSPDSYEQYF
TRBV5-1	TRBJ2-7	-	-	TGCGCCAGCAGCTTACTGGGGGATCACTACGAGCAGTACTTC	CASSLLGDHYEQYF
TRBV3-1/TRBV3-2	TRBJ2-3	-	-	TGTGCCAGCAGCCAAGATGGATTCGTAAATACGCAGTATTTT	CASSQDGFVNTQYF
TRBV6-6	TRBJ1-1	-	-	TGTGCCAGCAGTTACCAACGCGCAGCTTTCTTT	CASSYQRAAFF
TRBV28	TRBJ1-3	once	-	TGTGCCAGCAGCAACGAGGACGTGCCTACTGGAAACACCATATATTTT	CASSNEDVPTGNTIYF
TRBV10-1	TRBJ1-3	-	-	TGCGCCAGCACCTCGGCACGGGACGGGAGGTCTGGAAACACCATATATTTT	CASTSARDGRSGNTIYF
TRBV19	TRBJ2-1	-	TRBD1	TGTGCCAGTAGGCTGGGGGACAGAAACAATGAGCAGTTCTTC	CASRLGDRNNEQFF
TRBV3-1/TRBV3-2	TRBJ2-1	-	-	TGTGCCAGCAGCCATTACTTGTTGGGTAGCAACAATGAGCAGTTCTTC	CASSHYLLGSNNEQFF
TRBV2	TRBJ1-1	few	-	TGTGCCAGCAGTGGGGGGGCGCGTACTGAAGCTTTCTTT	CASSGGARTEAFF
TRBV19	TRBJ2-2	-	TRBD2	TGTGCCAGTAGTTCTCCTAGCGGGAGAGACACCGGGGAGCTGTTTTTT	CASSSPSGRDTGELFF
TRBV11-2	TRBJ1-2	-	-	TGTGCCAGCAGCAGTACGACAGGCTATGGCTACACCTTC	CASSSTTGYGYTF
TRBV15	TRBJ1-5	-	-	TGTGCCACCAGCAGAGACAGGGGAGGGGTGCAGCCCCAGCATTTT	CATSRDRGGVQPQHF
TRBV7-6	TRBJ2-3	once	-	TGTGCCAGCAGCTTATTCCAAATAACAGATACGCAGTATTTT	CASSLFQITDTQYF
TRBV2	TRBJ1-2	-	-	TGTGCCAGCAGTCCCGGGGGCTATGGCTACACCTTC	CASSPGGYGYTF
TRBV7-2	TRBJ1-5	-	-	TGTGCCAGTTCCGGAGGGTCTAGCAATCAGCCCCAGCATTTT	CASSGGSSNQPQHF
TRBV14	TRBJ2-5	-	TRBD2	TGTGCCAGCAGCCGCCGACTAGCGGGGGGAGCAGCGACCCAGTACTTC	CASSRRLAGGAATQYF
TRBV7-9	TRBJ1-4	-	TRBD1	TGTGCCAGCAGCCGACAGGGTTTTGTAACTAATGAAAAACTGTTTTTT	CASSRQGFVTNEKLFF
TRBV5-1	TRBJ2-1	-	-	TGCGCCAGCAGGACAGGGAGGATTAATGAGCAGTTCTTC	CASRTGRINEQFF
TRBV20-1	TRBJ2-7	-	-	TGCAGTGCTAGAGGTCCTAACGAGCAGTACTTC	CSARGPNEQYF
TRBV9	TRBJ2-2	-	TRBD2	TGTGCCAGCAGCGTAGAACTAGCGGTTAACACCGGGGAGCTGTTTTTT	CASSVELAVNTGELFF
TRBV9	TRBJ1-4	-	-	TGTGCCAGCAGCCGGGGTGGGGAATCGAGTGAAAAACTGTTTTTT	CASSRGGESSEKLFF
TRBV6-4	TRBJ2-1	few	TRBD2	TGTGCCAGCAGTCGTGTGAGCGGGGACCTAAATGAGCAGTTCTTC	CASSRVSGDLNEQFF
TRBV5-1	TRBJ2-7	-	TRBD2	TGCGCCAGCAGCTGGACTAGCGGGAGAGGAGAGCAGTACTTC	CASSWTSGRGEQYF
TRBV20-1	TRBJ2-1	once	TRBD2	TGCAGTGCTAGTCACTATAGCGGGAGGGCCTACAATGAGCAGTTCTTC	CSASHYSGRAYNEQFF
TRBV5-8	TRBJ2-1	-	-	TGTGCCAGCAGCTTGGATGGGAGCTCCTACAATGAGCAGTTCTTC	CASSLDGSSYNEQFF
TRBV6-5	TRBJ2-1	-	-	TGTGCCAGCACGCCGGGGTGGGCCTACAATGAGCAGTTCTTC	CASTPGWAYNEQFF
TRBV19	TRBJ2-3	-	-	TGTGCCAGTAGTATTCCAGGGGGCACAGATACGCAGTATTTT	CASSIPGGTDTQYF
TRBV10-3	TRBJ1-2	-	TRBD1	TGTGCCATCAGTGAGTGGCAGGGGGCCGGTGGCTACACCTTC	CAISEWQGAGGYTF
TRBV7-8	TRBJ1-1	few	TRBD1	TGTGCCAGCAGCTTAGCTGGACAGGGAAAGGGGCTGAACACTGAAGCTTTCTTT	CASSLAGQGKGLNTEAFF
TRBV5-1	TRBJ2-3	-	-	TGCGCCAGCAGCTTTTGGGGAACAGGGACAGATACGCAGTATTTT	CASSFWGTGTDTQYF
TRBV12-3/TRBV12-4	TRBJ1-2	-	-	TGTGCCAGCGGCTTCGCTGGCTCGGGGGGCTACACCTTC	CASGFAGSGGYTF
TRBV12-3/TRBV12-4	TRBJ1-5	-	TRBD1	TGTGCCAGCCAGGGGGAGGGCAATCAGCCCCAGCATTTT	CASQGEGNQPQHF
TRBV19	TRBJ2-7	-	-	TGTGCCAGTAGTCTACGGGACACTTGGGACTCTACGAGGCAGTACTTC	CASSLRDTWDSTRQYF
TRBV5-1	TRBJ2-1	-	-	TGCGCCAGCAGCTTGGAGGGAGACTACCGCTACAATGAGCAGTTCTTC	CASSLEGDYRYNEQFF
TRBV6-5	TRBJ1-5	-	-	TGTGCCAGCACCACTTTACAGGGATTGTATCAGCCCCAGCATTTT	CASTTLQGLYQPQHF
TRBV12-3/TRBV12-4	TRBJ1-1	-	-	TGTGCCAGCAGTTTTGGGCCGAACACTGAAGCTTTCTTT	CASSFGPNTEAFF
TRBV28	TRBJ1-6	few	-	TGTGCCAGCAGTTCTCGCAGGTCAGCGCGGGAATCACCCCTCCACTTT	CASSSRRSARESPLHF
TRBV9	TRBJ2-4	-	-	TGTGCCAGCAGCGTAGAGGGCTTAGCCAAAAACATTCAGTACTTC	CASSVEGLAKNIQYF
TRBV15	TRBJ2-2	-	-	TGTGCCACCAGCGAGGGGCCCCGATCAGGTTACTATAATGCTGTTGTCACCGGGGAGCTGTTTTTT	CATSEGPRSGYYNAVVTGELFF
TRBV6-2/TRBV6-3	TRBJ2-4	-	-	TGTGCCAGCAGTTACAAGGAGGAGGACATTCAGTACTTC	CASSYKEEDIQYF
TRBV5-5	TRBJ2-7	-	-	TGTGCCAGCAGCTTGGAGGGCCTCCGTTACGAGCAGTACTTC	CASSLEGLRYEQYF
TRBV7-2	TRBJ2-7	once	-	TGTGCCAGCAGCTTAGCCACCTCCTACGAGCAGTACTTC	CASSLATSYEQYF
TRBV6-5	TRBJ2-7	-	-	TGTGCCAGCAGTTACTCCGGGAGAAACTACGAGCAGTACTTC	CASSYSGRNYEQYF
TRBV6-2/TRBV6-3	TRBJ2-2	-	-	TGTGCCAGCAGTTACTCGAGGCGGACGAACACCGGGGAGCTGTTTTTT	CASSYSRRTNTGELFF
TRBV7-2	TRBJ1-2	once	-	TGTGCCAGCAGCGTCGGACCCTGGGGTGGCTACACCTTC	CASSVGPWGGYTF
TRBV5-1	TRBJ2-1	-	-	TGCGCCAGCAGAAAGGTCCCCCAAGCCTCCGACAATGAGCAGTTCTTC	CASRKVPQASDNEQFF
TRBV3-1/TRBV3-2	TRBJ2-1	-	-	TGTGCCAGCAGCGCGATCCGCTCCTACAATGAGCAGTTCTTC	CASSAIRSYNEQFF